The 3 T cell receptor beta chains listed next were all sequenced from one sample in a study of blood T cell repertoires in COVID-19. The repertoire was sequenced with immunoSEQ multiplex PCR; TCRdb's copy has only in-frame clones and lacks some. The data contain about 200,000 clones, 85% to 90% of them seen just once; the ten biggest clones take up 5.5% to 7%. Sequencing used peripheral blood. Receptors originate from a man older than 75 with acute or convalescent COVID-19.

J is TRBJ2-1 and V is TRBV6-2 or TRBV6-3; D may be TRBD1 (6 bases). V lost 6 bases to trimming and J lost 12 bases, with 18 bases between them. This CDR3 spans 13 amino acids. CDR1 is MNHEY and CDR2 is SVGEGT in the germline V gene. CDR3 DNA: TGTGCCAGCAGCAACGCAGGGGTTAAGGTGCAGTTCTTC. Translation gives CASSNAGVKVQFF.

The V and J genes are TRBV5-1 and TRBJ2-5; unclear D gene. CDR1 is SGHRS and CDR2 is YFSETQ in the germline V gene. Trimming pared 0 bases from V and 5 bases from J, leaving 14 bases between. CDR3 length: 15 amino acids. In DNA form, the CDR3 reads TGCGCCAGCAGCTTGGGGCTAGGAAGAGTGGAGACCCAGTACTTC. It is translated as CASSLGLGRVETQYF. Drawing the rest from reference TRBV5-1 and TRBJ2-5, the complete variable domain is KAGVTQTPRYLIKTRGQQVTLSCSPISGHRSVSWYQQTPGQGLQFLFEYFSETQRNKGNFPGRFSGRQFSNSRSEMNVSTLELGDSALYLCASSLGLGRVETQYFGPGTRLLVL.

The chain has TRBV7-9 and TRBJ1-1; 8 bases fit TRBD1. V was pared by 0 bases and J by 7 bases, with 7 bases of the junction left unmatched. Germline V gene data show CDR1 as SEHNR and CDR2 as FQNEAQ (reference sequence). The CDR3 runs 15 residues. CDR3 bases: TGTGCCAGCAGCTTAGCCGGGACAGGCCGAGATGAAGCTTTCTTT. Its translation: CASSLAGTGRDEAFF.